This T cell receptor (beta chain) is from a study of T cell responses to AZD1222 COVID-19 vaccine. Only in-frame clones appear in the TCRdb table, and some are missing; sequencing was by immunoSEQ multiplex PCR. Seen here are some 97,000 clones, around nine tenths observed once, and the top ten hold roughly 17%. This CDR3 has 10 amino acids. Germline CDR1 MNHEY, CDR2 SVGAGI. Trimming shortened V by 6 bases and J by 4 bases, and 3 bases separated the two germline ends. The origin of this receptor is an adult in good health. The sample in question was peripheral blood, obtained on day 0 of AZD1222 vaccination. V and J are TRBV6-5 and TRBJ1-1; D not resolved. CDR3 bases: TGTGCCAGCAGGACCACTGAAGCTTTCTTT. This translates into CASRTTEAFF.